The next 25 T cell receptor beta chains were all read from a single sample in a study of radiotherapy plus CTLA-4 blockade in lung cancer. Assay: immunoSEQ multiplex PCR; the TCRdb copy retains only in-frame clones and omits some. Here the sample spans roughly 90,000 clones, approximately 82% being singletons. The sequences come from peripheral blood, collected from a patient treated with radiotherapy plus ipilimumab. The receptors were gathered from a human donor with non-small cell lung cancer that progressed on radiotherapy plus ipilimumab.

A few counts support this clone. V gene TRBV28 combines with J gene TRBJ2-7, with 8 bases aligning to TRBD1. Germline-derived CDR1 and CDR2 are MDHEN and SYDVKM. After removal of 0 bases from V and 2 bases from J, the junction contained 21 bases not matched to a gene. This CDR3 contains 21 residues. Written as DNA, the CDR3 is TGTGCCAGCAGTTTATGGTCTCGGGTGGCTTCCGGGACAGGTAAAGCCTACGAGCAGTACTTC. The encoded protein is CASSLWSRVASGTGKAYEQYF.

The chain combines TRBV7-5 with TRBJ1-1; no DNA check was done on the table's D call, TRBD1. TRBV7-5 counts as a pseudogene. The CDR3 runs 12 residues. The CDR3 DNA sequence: TGTGCCGTTCAGGTCTCAAACACTGAAGCTTTCTTT. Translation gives CAVQVSNTEAFF.

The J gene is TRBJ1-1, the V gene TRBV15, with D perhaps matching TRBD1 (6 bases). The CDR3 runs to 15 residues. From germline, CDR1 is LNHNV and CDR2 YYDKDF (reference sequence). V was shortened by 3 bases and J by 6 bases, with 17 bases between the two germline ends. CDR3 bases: TGTGCCACCAGCAGCTTCTCCTCCGGGACACCTGAAGCTTTCTTT. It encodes CATSSFSSGTPEAFF.

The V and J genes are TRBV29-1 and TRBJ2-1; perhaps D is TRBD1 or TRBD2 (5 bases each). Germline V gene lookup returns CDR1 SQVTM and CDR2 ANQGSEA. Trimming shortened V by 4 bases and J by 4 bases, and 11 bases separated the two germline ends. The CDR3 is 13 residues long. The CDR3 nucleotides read TGCAGCGTTGGGGACGACATGTACAATGAGCAGTTCTTC. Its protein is CSVGDDMYNEQFF.

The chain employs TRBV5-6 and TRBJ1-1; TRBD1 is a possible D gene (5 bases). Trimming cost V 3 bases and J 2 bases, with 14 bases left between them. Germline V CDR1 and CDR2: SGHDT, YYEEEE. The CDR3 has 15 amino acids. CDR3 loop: CASSSGGWTNTEAFF. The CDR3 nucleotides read TGTGCCAGCAGCTCCGGCGGCTGGACAAACACTGAAGCTTTCTTT.

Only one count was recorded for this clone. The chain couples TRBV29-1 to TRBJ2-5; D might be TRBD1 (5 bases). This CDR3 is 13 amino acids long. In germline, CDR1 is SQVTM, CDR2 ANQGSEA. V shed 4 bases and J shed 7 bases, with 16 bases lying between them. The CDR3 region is CSVGKDTSRTQYF. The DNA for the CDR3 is TGCAGCGTTGGGAAGGACACGTCTCGGACCCAGTACTTC.

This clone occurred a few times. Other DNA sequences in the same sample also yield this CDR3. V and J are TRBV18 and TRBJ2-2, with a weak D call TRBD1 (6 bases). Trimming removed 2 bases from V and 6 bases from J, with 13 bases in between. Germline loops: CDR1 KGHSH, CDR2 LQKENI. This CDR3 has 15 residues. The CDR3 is CASSPRQGSPGELFF. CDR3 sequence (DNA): TGTGCCAGCTCACCAAGGCAGGGGAGCCCCGGGGAGCTGTTTTTT.

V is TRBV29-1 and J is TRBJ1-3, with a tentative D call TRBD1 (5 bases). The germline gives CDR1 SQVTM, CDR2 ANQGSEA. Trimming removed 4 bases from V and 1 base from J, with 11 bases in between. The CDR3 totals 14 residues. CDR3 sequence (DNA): TGCAGCGTTGGCCAGGGATCTTCTGGAAACACCATATATTTT. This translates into CSVGQGSSGNTIYF.

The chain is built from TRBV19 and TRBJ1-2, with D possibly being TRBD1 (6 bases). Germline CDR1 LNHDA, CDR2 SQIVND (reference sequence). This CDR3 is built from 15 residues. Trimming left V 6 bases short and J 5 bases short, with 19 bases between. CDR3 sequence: CASRHPGTTDYGYTF. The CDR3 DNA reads TGTGCCAGTAGGCATCCCGGGACAACAGATTATGGCTACACCTTC.

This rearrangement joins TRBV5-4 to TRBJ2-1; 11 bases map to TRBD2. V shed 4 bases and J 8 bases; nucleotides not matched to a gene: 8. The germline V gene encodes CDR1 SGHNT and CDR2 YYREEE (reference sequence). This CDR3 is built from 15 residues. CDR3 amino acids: CASSRTSGSFHEQFF. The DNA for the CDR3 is TGTGCCAGCAGCCGTACTAGCGGGAGCTTCCATGAGCAGTTCTTC.

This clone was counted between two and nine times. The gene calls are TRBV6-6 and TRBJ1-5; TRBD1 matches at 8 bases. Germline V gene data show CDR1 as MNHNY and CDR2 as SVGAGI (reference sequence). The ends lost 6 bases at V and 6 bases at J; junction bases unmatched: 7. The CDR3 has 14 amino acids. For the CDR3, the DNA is TGTGCCAGCAGCCATGGGACAGGAAGTCAGCCCCAGCATTTT. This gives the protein CASSHGTGSQPQHF.

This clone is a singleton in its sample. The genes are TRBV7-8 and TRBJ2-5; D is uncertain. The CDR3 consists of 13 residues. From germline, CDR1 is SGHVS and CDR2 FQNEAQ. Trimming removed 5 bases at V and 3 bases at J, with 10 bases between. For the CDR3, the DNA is TGTGCCAGCAGCGAAATACCCGAAGAGACCCAGTACTTC. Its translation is CASSEIPEETQYF.

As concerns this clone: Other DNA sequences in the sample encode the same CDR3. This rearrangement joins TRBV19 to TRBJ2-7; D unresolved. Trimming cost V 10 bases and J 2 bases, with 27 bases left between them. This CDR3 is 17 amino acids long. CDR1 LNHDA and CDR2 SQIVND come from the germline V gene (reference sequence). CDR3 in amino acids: CAIPSGEDGTPAYEQYV. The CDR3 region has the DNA TGTGCCATTCCGTCCGGAGAAGACGGTACCCCCGCCTACGAGCAGTACGTC.

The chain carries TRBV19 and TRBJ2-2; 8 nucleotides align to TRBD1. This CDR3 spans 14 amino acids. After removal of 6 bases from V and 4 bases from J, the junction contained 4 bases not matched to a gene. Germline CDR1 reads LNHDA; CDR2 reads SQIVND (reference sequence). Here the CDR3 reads CASSGQGATGELFF. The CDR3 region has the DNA TGTGCCAGTAGCGGACAGGGCGCCACCGGGGAGCTGTTTTTT.

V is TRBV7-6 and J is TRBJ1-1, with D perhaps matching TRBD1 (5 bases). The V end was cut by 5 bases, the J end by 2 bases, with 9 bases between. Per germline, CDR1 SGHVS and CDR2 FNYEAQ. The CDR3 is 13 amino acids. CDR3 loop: CASSQGPNTEAFF. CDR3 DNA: TGTGCCAGCAGCCAGGGACCTAACACTGAAGCTTTCTTT.

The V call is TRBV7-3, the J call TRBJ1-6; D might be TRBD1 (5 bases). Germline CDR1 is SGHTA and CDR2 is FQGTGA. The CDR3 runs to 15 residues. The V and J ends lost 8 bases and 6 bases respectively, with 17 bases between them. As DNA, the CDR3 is TGTGCCAGCTCCCAGGCCGGGGGTACTAATTCACCCCTCCACTTT. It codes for CASSQAGGTNSPLHF.

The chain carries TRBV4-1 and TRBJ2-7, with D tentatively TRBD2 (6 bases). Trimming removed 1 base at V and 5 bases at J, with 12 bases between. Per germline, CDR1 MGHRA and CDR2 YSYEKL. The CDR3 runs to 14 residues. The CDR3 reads CASSQVGRLHEQYF. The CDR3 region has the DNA TGCGCCAGCAGCCAAGTCGGGAGACTGCACGAGCAGTACTTC.

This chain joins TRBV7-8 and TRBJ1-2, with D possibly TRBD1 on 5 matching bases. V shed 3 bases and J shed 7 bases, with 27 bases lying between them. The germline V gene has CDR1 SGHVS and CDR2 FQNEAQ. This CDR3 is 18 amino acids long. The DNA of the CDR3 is TGTGCCAGCAGCTTTGGTCCATTCGATGGGCAAGGGGCCATTGGCTACACCTTC. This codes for CASSFGPFDGQGAIGYTF.

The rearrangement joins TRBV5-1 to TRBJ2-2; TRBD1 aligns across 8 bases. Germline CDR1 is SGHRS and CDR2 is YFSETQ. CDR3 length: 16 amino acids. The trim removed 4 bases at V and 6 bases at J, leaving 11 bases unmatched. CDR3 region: CASSPTGTGYAGELFF. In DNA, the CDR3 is TGCGCCAGCAGCCCTACAGGGACAGGTTACGCCGGGGAGCTGTTTTTT.

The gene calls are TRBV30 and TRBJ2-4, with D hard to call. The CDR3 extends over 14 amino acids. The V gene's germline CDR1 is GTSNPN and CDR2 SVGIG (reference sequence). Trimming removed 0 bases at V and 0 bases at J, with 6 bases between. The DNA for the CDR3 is TGTGCCTGGAGTGTGGGATTAGCCAAAAACATTCAGTACTTC. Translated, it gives CAWSVGLAKNIQYF.

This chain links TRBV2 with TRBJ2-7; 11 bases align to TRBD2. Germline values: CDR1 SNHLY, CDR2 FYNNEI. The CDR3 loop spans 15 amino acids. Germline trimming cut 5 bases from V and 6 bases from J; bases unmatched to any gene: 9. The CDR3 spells CASSSEASGRTEQYV. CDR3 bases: TGTGCCAGCAGTTCAGAAGCTAGCGGGAGGACCGAGCAGTACGTC.

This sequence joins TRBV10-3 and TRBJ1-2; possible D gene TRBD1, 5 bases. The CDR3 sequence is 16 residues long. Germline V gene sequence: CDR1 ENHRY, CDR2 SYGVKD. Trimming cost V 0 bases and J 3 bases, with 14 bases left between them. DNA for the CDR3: TGTGCCATCAGTGAGTCAATGGGGGATGGGGACTATGGCTACACCTTC. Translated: CAISESMGDGDYGYTF.

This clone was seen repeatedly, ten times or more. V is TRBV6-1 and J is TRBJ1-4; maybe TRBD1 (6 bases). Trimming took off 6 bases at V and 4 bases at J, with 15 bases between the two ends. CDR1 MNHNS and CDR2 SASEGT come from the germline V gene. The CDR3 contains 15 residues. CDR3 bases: TGTGCCAGCAGCGGGACACAAGATCATAATGAAAAACTGTTTTTT. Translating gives CASSGTQDHNEKLFF.

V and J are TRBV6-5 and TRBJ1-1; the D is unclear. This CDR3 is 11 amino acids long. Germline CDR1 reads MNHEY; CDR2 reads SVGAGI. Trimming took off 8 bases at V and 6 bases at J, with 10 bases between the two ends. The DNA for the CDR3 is TGTGCCAGCTTCCTTTGGGCTGAAGCTTTCTTT. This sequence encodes CASFLWAEAFF.

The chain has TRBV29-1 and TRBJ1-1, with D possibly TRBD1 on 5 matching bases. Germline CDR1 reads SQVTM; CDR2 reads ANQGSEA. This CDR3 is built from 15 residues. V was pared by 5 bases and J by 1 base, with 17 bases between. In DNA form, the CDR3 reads TGCAGCGTTCAGGGCCGGCTCACCCCGAACACTGAAGCTTTCTTT. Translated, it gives CSVQGRLTPNTEAFF.